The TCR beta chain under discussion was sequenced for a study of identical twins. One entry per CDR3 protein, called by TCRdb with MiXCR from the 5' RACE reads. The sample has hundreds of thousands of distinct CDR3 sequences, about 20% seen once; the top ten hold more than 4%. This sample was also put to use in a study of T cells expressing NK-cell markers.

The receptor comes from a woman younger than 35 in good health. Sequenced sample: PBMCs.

CDR3 in amino acids: CATSSRQGIYEQYF. In nucleotides, the CDR3 is TGTGCCACCAGCAGTAGACAGGGGATCTACGAGCAGTACTTC. The chain has TRBV15 and TRBJ2-7; 8 bases agree with TRBD1. Trimming took 3 bases from V and 3 from J; bases not matched to a gene: 4. The CDR3 runs 14 residues. Germline values: CDR1 LNHNV, CDR2 YYDKDF (reference sequence).